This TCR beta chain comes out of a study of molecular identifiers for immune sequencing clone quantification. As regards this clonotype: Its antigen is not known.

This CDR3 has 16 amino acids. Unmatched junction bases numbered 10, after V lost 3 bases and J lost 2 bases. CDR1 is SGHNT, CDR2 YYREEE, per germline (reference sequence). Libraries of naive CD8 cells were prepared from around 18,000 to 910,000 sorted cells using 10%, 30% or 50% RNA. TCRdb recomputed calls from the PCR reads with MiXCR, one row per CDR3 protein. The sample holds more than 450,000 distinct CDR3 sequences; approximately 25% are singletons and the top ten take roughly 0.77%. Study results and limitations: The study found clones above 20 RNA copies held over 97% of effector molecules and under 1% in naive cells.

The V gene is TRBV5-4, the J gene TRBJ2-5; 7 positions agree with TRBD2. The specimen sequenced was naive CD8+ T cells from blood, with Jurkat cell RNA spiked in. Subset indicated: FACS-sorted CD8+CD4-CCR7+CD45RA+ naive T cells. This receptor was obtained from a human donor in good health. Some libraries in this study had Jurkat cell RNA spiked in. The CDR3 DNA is TGTGCCAGCAGCTCAGTACTAGCGCAGATACAAGAGACCCAGTACTTC. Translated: CASSSVLAQIQETQYF.